The next 15 T cell receptor beta chains were all read from a single sample in a study of radiotherapy plus CTLA-4 blockade in lung cancer. Libraries were prepared by immunoSEQ multiplex PCR; TCRdb keeps only in-frame clonotypes and omits some of them. Counted here are more than 100,000 clones, approximately 90% occurring once; the ten biggest clones make up 5.5% to 8.5%. The sample in question was peripheral blood, obtained from a patient treated with radiotherapy plus ipilimumab. Receptors originate from a human donor with non-small cell lung cancer that progressed on radiotherapy plus ipilimumab.

V is TRBV5-1 and J is TRBJ2-5, with 9 bases aligning to TRBD2. V gave up 4 bases and J gave up 4 bases; unmatched junction bases: 11. The CDR3 is made up of 16 amino acids. CDR1 is SGHRS, CDR2 YFSETQ, per germline. The chain's CDR3 is CASSTRAGGLGETQYF. The CDR3 bases are TGCGCCAGCAGCACGAGAGCGGGAGGATTGGGAGAGACCCAGTACTTC.

This clone has just one count. The chain carries TRBV7-8 and TRBJ2-7; D is undetermined. The germline V and J ends were trimmed by 5 bases and 3 bases, with 8 bases remaining between them. Germline V gene lookup returns CDR1 SGHVS and CDR2 FQNEAQ. This CDR3 is built from 12 residues. CDR3 DNA sequence: TGTGCCAGCAGCCGACTGGACTACGAGCAGTACTTC. Encoded protein: CASSRLDYEQYF.

Comments on this clone: Its ends do not fully match the called genes, so a read error is possible. V gene TRBV4-2 combines with J gene TRBJ2-7, with 13 bases lining up with TRBD2. Germline loops: CDR1 LGHNA, CDR2 YNFKEQ. The CDR3 is 16 amino acids. The CDR3 protein is CASGHHGLAGVREQYF. The CDR3 coding sequence is TGTGCCAGCGGCCATCACGGACTAGCGGGAGTTCGGGAGCAGTACTTC.

This clone was seen once. The rearrangement uses TRBV6-6 and TRBJ2-5; TRBD2 agrees at 7 bases. CDR1 and CDR2 from the germline V gene are MNHNY and SVGAGI (reference sequence). With 2 bases clipped from V and 5 bases from J, the junction kept 5 bases outside the gene matches. This CDR3 is 14 amino acids long. The CDR3 here is CASSYGGSDETQYF. CDR3 bases: TGTGCCAGCAGTTACGGCGGGAGTGACGAGACCCAGTACTTC.

The J gene is TRBJ2-2, the V gene TRBV30, with TRBD1 identical over 8 bases. In germline, CDR1 is GTSNPN, CDR2 SVGIG (reference sequence). The V segment lost 5 bases and the J segment 5 bases; nucleotides outside the gene matches: 10. This CDR3 is 15 amino acids long. CDR3 nucleotides: TGTGCCTGGGAAACAGGGGGTTGGTGGACCGGGGAGCTGTTTTTT. Translated, it gives CAWETGGWWTGELFF.

The V call is TRBV6-5, the J call TRBJ2-7; 7 nucleotides agree with TRBD1. The V segment lost 1 base and the J segment 3 bases; nucleotides outside the gene matches: 9. The CDR3 consists of 16 residues. The germline gives CDR1 MNHEY, CDR2 SVGAGI. The CDR3 protein is CASSYLNVGTDYEQYF. The CDR3 DNA follows: TGTGCCAGCAGTTACTTAAACGTAGGGACAGACTACGAGCAGTACTTC.

This chain uses TRBV6-5 with TRBJ1-1, with D perhaps matching TRBD1 (5 bases). The CDR3 is 13 residues long. V lost 5 bases, J lost 4 bases, and 11 bases lay in between. The V gene's germline CDR1 is MNHEY and CDR2 SVGAGI. The CDR3 region is CASSRGVGTEAFF. CDR3 bases: TGTGCCAGCAGTCGAGGGGTGGGCACTGAAGCTTTCTTT.

V gene TRBV14 combines with J gene TRBJ1-3; D gene unclear. The CDR3 contains 18 residues. The V and J ends lost 0 bases and 0 bases respectively, with 15 bases between them. The germline CDR1 and CDR2 sequences are SGHDN and FVKESK. This CDR3 reads CASSQDWAARLSGNTIYF. DNA of the CDR3: TGTGCCAGCAGCCAAGATTGGGCAGCCAGACTCTCTGGAAACACCATATATTTT.

The chain has TRBV19 and TRBJ2-1; 7 nucleotides line up with TRBD1. The junction had 12 bases not matched to a gene; V was cut back by 9 bases and J by 7 bases. Germline lookup yields CDR1 LNHDA and CDR2 SQIVND (reference sequence). This CDR3 comprises 14 residues. CDR3 DNA sequence: TGTGCCAGCCGACAGGGCCCTACCGTAAATGAGCAGTTCTTC. It specifies CASRQGPTVNEQFF.

V usage is TRBV19 and J usage is TRBJ1-2; 7 bases line up with TRBD1. The J segment lost 6 bases and the V segment lost 4 bases, leaving 8 bases of the junction unmatched. The CDR3 extends over 14 amino acids. Germline CDR1 is LNHDA and CDR2 is SQIVND (reference sequence). CDR3 sequence (DNA): TGTGCCAGTAGTAACCGACAGGGAAGGGATGGCTACACCTTC. Its protein is CASSNRQGRDGYTF.

The chain links TRBV7-2 to TRBJ2-7, with a tentative D call TRBD2 (6 bases). From germline, CDR1 is SGHTA and CDR2 FQGNSA. Trimming removed 5 bases at V and 1 base at J, with 15 bases between. CDR3 size: 15 residues. The CDR3 loop reads CASSPRPGVSYEQYF. For the CDR3, the DNA is TGTGCCAGCAGCCCACGACCGGGGGTTTCCTACGAGCAGTACTTC. The variable domain in full, completed from reference TRBV7-2 and TRBJ2-7, reads GAGVSQSPSNKVTEKGKDVELRCDPISGHTALYWYRQSLGQGLEFLIYFQGNSAPDKSGLPSDRFSAERTGGSVSTLTIQRTQQEDSAVYLCASSPRPGVSYEQYFGPGTRLTVT.

This rearrangement joins TRBV7-9 to TRBJ1-2; D possibly corresponds to TRBD1 (6 bases). The CDR3 covers 14 residues. Trimming stripped 2 bases from V and 4 bases from J, with 11 bases between. The germline V gene has CDR1 SEHNR and CDR2 FQNEAQ (reference sequence). In DNA form, the CDR3 reads TGTGCCAGCAGCTTATTAGGGGGGCTCTATGGCTACACCTTC. As protein: CASSLLGGLYGYTF. The full variable domain, its missing parts supplied by reference TRBV7-9 and TRBJ1-2, is DTGVSQNPRHKITKRGQNVTFRCDPISEHNRLYWYRQTLGQGPEFLTYFQNEAQLEKSRLLSDRFSAERPKGSFSTLEIQRTEQGDSAMYLCASSLLGGLYGYTFGSGTRLTVV.

J is TRBJ2-1 and V is TRBV5-1; D uncertain. In germline, CDR1 is SGHRS, CDR2 YFSETQ. The CDR3 length is 14 residues. V was clipped by 2 bases and J by 7 bases, with 13 bases between them. In nucleotides, the CDR3 is TGCGCCAGCAGCTTAAACCCGACCGGGAATGAGCAGTTCTTC. Translated, it gives CASSLNPTGNEQFF. Complete variable domain (other parts from reference TRBV5-1 and TRBJ2-1): KAGVTQTPRYLIKTRGQQVTLSCSPISGHRSVSWYQQTPGQGLQFLFEYFSETQRNKGNFPGRFSGRQFSNSRSEMNVSTLELGDSALYLCASSLNPTGNEQFFGPGTRLTVL.

This chain connects TRBV2 to TRBJ2-1; the match to TRBD2 covers 7 bases. J was trimmed by 0 bases and V by 4 bases; bases with no gene match: 6. Germline CDR1 is SNHLY and CDR2 is FYNNEI. This CDR3 has 16 residues. CDR3 coding DNA: TGTGCCAGCAGTGGATTAGCGGGCCTCTCCTACAATGAGCAGTTCTTC. It specifies CASSGLAGLSYNEQFF.

This chain links TRBV4-1 with TRBJ1-5, with D unresolved. The V gene lost 1 base and the J gene lost 2 bases, with 9 bases spanning the gap. The CDR3 sequence is 15 residues long. Per the germline V gene, CDR1 is MGHRA and CDR2 is YSYEKL. The CDR3 DNA is TGCGCCAGCAGCCAAGGGTGGGTTGGCAATCAGCCCCAGCATTTT. Residues: CASSQGWVGNQPQHF.